Listed here are 21 T cell receptor beta chains from one sample, sequenced in a study of beta chain features in type 1 diabetes. Investigators reverse transcribed all isolated RNA, so they sequenced expressed TCRB transcripts. Libraries were prepared by immunoSEQ multiplex PCR; TCRdb keeps only in-frame clonotypes and omits some of them. The repertoire holds 93,000 or so clones, with 25% to 35% as singletons. Whole-study results and caveats: Shortening of TCRB CDR3s, moderate but significant, appeared in all four CD4+ subsets of Type 1 diabetes patients.

Their specific antigens are unknown. Sequences were obtained from central memory CD4+ T cells from blood. These receptor sequences come from a woman between 18 and 29 years old with type 1 diabetes.

This clone was counted a few times. The rearrangement joins TRBV7-9 to TRBJ2-3; 7 bases are shared with TRBD2. This CDR3 spans 16 amino acids. V shed 5 bases, J shed 0 bases, and the junction held 8 bases outside the gene matches. Germline V CDR1 and CDR2: SEHNR, FQNEAQ (reference sequence). CDR3 sequence reads: CASSGGGSRSTDTQYF. CDR3 bases: TGTGCCAGCAGCGGGGGAGGGTCTCGGAGCACAGATACGCAGTATTTT.

The chain links TRBV5-1 to TRBJ2-5; weak D call: TRBD1 (5 bases). V was trimmed by 3 bases and J by 6 bases, leaving 18 bases between them. The CDR3 totals 15 residues. Germline V gene lookup returns CDR1 SGHRS and CDR2 YFSETQ. The CDR3 bases are TGCGCCAGCAGCTCGCAGGGTGGTGGGGAACAGACCCAGTACTTC. It codes for CASSSQGGGEQTQYF.

In its sample, this clone was seen a few times. The chain combines TRBV11-3 with TRBJ1-1, with D possibly matching TRBD1 (5 bases). The CDR3 spans 14 residues. Germline V gives CDR1 SGHNT, CDR2 YENEEA. Trimming cost V 4 bases and J 0 bases, with 9 bases left between them. CDR3 nucleotide sequence: TGTGCCAGCAGCTCGGACAATATGAACACTGAAGCTTTCTTT. Translated: CASSSDNMNTEAFF.

The CDR3 loop is CAGETQPDFPLHF. The CDR3 DNA follows: TGTGCCGGGGAGACCCAACCGGATTTCCCCCTCCACTTT. The chain links TRBV30 to TRBJ1-6; D not certain. Germline-derived CDR1 and CDR2 are GTSNPN and SVGIG (reference sequence). V gave up 8 bases and J gave up 13 bases, with 21 bases separating them. The CDR3 contains 13 residues.

CDR3 sequence reads: CASSLGLAVGTDTQYF. The CDR3, as DNA: TGTGCCAGCAGCTTAGGACTAGCGGTTGGCACAGATACGCAGTATTTT. The chain links TRBV7-2 to TRBJ2-3; 9 bases map to TRBD2. The junction had 3 bases not matched to a gene; V was cut back by 1 base and J by 1 base. Germline V gene data show CDR1 as SGHTA and CDR2 as FQGNSA. There are 16 residues in the CDR3.

The genes are TRBV14 and TRBJ2-7; 13 positions agree with TRBD2. V shed 3 bases and J 4 bases; nucleotides not matched to a gene: 0. This CDR3 region has 14 residues. CDR1 is SGHDN, CDR2 FVKESK, per germline. CDR3: CASSQGLAGYEQYF. In DNA, the CDR3 is TGTGCCAGCAGCCAGGGACTAGCGGGATACGAGCAGTACTTC. Full variable domain (missing parts from reference TRBV14 and TRBJ2-7): EAGVTQFPSHSVIEKGQTVTLRCDPISGHDNLYWYRRVMGKEIKFLLHFVKESKQDESGMPNNRFLAERTGGTYSTLKVQPAELEDSGVYFCASSQGLAGYEQYFGPGTRLTVT.

The chain carries TRBV5-6 and TRBJ1-4; 7 nucleotides agree with TRBD1. This CDR3 spans 14 amino acids. The germline CDR1 and CDR2 sequences are SGHDT and YYEEEE. The ends lost 6 bases at V and 8 bases at J; junction bases unmatched: 10. In DNA, the CDR3 is TGTGCCAGCAAGCGCCGGGACAGTAAGGAAAAACTGTTTTTT. This codes for CASKRRDSKEKLFF.

In DNA, the CDR3 is TGTGCCACCGCGAGGACTAGCCTCCAAGAGACCCAGTACTTC. This sequence encodes CATARTSLQETQYF. The rearrangement uses TRBV19 and TRBJ2-5; 8 bases match TRBD2. Germline values: CDR1 LNHDA, CDR2 SQIVND (reference sequence). J lost 1 base, V lost 10 bases, and 8 bases had no gene match. The CDR3 runs 14 residues.

V is TRBV5-1 and J is TRBJ2-7, with 7 nucleotides matching TRBD2. V lost 4 bases and J lost 0; bases outside the gene matches: 4. Per the germline V gene, CDR1 is SGHRS and CDR2 is YFSETQ. This CDR3 contains 14 residues. The CDR3: CASSLAESSYEQYF. In DNA form, the CDR3 reads TGCGCCAGCAGCCTAGCGGAGAGCTCCTACGAGCAGTACTTC. Together with reference TRBV5-1 and TRBJ2-7, the CDR3 gives the full variable domain: KAGVTQTPRYLIKTRGQQVTLSCSPISGHRSVSWYQQTPGQGLQFLFEYFSETQRNKGNFPGRFSGRQFSNSRSEMNVSTLELGDSALYLCASSLAESSYEQYFGPGTRLTVT.

This chain uses TRBV29-1 with TRBJ1-2; D is undetermined. Germline CDR1 and CDR2: SQVTM and ANQGSEA. V gave up 5 bases and J gave up 2 bases, with 9 bases separating them. The CDR3 is made up of 12 amino acids. CDR3 region: CSVSPVNYGYTF. For the CDR3, the DNA is TGCAGCGTTTCCCCGGTGAACTATGGCTACACCTTC.

The chain has TRBV7-2 and TRBJ2-2; TRBD1 agrees at 7 bases. V trimming: 6 bases; J trimming: 7 bases; junction bases outside the gene matches: 8. The germline gives CDR1 SGHTA, CDR2 FQGNSA. This CDR3 is built from 14 residues. The CDR3 DNA is TGTGCCAGCAGATATCAGGGGGTGGACGGGGAGCTGTTTTTT. Protein product: CASRYQGVDGELFF.

In this sample, this clone turned up a few times. The chain employs TRBV27 and TRBJ1-1, with TRBD1 identical over 7 bases. Germline V CDR1 and CDR2: MNHEY, SMNVEV (reference sequence). This CDR3 has 13 residues. The trim removed 5 bases at V and 5 bases at J, leaving 5 bases unmatched. For the CDR3, the DNA is TGTGCCAGCAGTAGGGACAGCAGAACTGAAGCTTTCTTT. Translation gives CASSRDSRTEAFF.

The chain has TRBV29-1 and TRBJ1-1; D is undetermined. This CDR3 region has 13 residues. Germline CDR1 reads SQVTM; CDR2 reads ANQGSEA. Trimming took 8 bases from V and 0 from J, leaving 13 bases between them. The DNA of the CDR3 is TGCAGCTATAAGAGGCAGATGAACACTGAAGCTTTCTTT. This codes for CSYKRQMNTEAFF.

This rearrangement joins TRBV6-5 to TRBJ2-2; 9 bases map to TRBD2. V lost 4 bases to trimming and J lost 0 bases; unmatched junction nucleotides: 3. Germline values: CDR1 MNHEY, CDR2 SVGAGI. CDR3 length: 16 amino acids. Here the CDR3 reads CASSLAGGSNTGELFF. For the CDR3, the DNA is TGTGCCAGCAGTTTGGCGGGAGGGTCGAACACCGGGGAGCTGTTTTTT.

The J gene is TRBJ2-3, the V gene TRBV7-6; the match to TRBD1 covers 9 bases. The CDR3 spans 16 residues. The germline gives CDR1 SGHVS, CDR2 FNYEAQ. J gave up 3 bases and V 5 bases, and 9 bases lay outside the gene matches. The chain's CDR3 is CASSIRQGGGTDTQYF. CDR3 DNA: TGTGCCAGCAGCATCCGACAGGGGGGAGGGACAGATACGCAGTATTTT.

The V and J genes are TRBV7-6 and TRBJ2-3; 12 nucleotides agree with TRBD2. The germline V gene encodes CDR1 SGHVS and CDR2 FNYEAQ. V gave up 5 bases and J gave up 4 bases; unmatched junction bases: 16. The CDR3 runs 19 residues. The CDR3 DNA sequence: TGTGCCAGCAGCCCCGGACTAGCGGGACCCTCTGCTCCGGCAGATACGCAGTATTTT. Its translation: CASSPGLAGPSAPADTQYF.

This rearrangement joins TRBV25-1 to TRBJ2-7; 9 nucleotides line up with TRBD2. From germline, CDR1 is MGHDK and CDR2 SYGVNS. Trimming took 1 base from V and 0 from J; bases not matched to a gene: 7. This CDR3 region has 17 residues. In DNA, the CDR3 is TGTGCCAGCAGTGAATTGGGTAGTAGCGGGGGCTCCTACGAGCAGTACTTC. Amino acids: CASSELGSSGGSYEQYF.

The chain couples TRBV5-1 to TRBJ2-1, with 10 positions matching TRBD2. Germline V lookup: CDR1 SGHRS, CDR2 YFSETQ. The length of the CDR3 is 15 residues. V trimming: 4 bases; J trimming: 4 bases; junction bases outside the gene matches: 5. CDR3 sequence: CASSPGTSDYNEQFF. CDR3 sequence (DNA): TGCGCCAGCAGCCCCGGGACTAGCGATTACAATGAGCAGTTCTTC.

This clone was counted a few times. This sequence joins TRBV2 and TRBJ2-5; 15 positions agree with TRBD2. Losses at the gene ends were 6 bases for V and 4 bases for J; bases not matched to a gene: 12. Germline CDR1 is SNHLY and CDR2 is FYNNEI. CDR3 length: 18 amino acids. The DNA of the CDR3 is TGTGCCAGCAGAGTCCCGGGACTAGCGGGAGGAGGCCGAGAGACCCAGTACTTC. It is translated as CASRVPGLAGGGRETQYF.

The gene calls are TRBV3-2 and TRBJ2-3; the DNA was not compared with TRBD2, the D call given in the table. TRBV3-2 is given as a pseudogene. The CDR3 extends over 9 amino acids. DNA of the CDR3: TGTGCCAGCGTAAATACGCAGTATTTT. Its translation: CASVNTQYF.

CDR3 amino acids: CASKPGLADKNIQYF. CDR3 nucleotides: TGTGCCAGTAAACCGGGACTAGCAGACAAAAACATTCAGTACTTC. The rearrangement joins TRBV19 to TRBJ2-4; 9 nucleotides agree with TRBD2. V was pared by 7 bases and J by 3 bases, with 7 bases of the junction left unmatched. In germline, CDR1 is LNHDA, CDR2 SQIVND (reference sequence). The CDR3 extends over 15 amino acids.